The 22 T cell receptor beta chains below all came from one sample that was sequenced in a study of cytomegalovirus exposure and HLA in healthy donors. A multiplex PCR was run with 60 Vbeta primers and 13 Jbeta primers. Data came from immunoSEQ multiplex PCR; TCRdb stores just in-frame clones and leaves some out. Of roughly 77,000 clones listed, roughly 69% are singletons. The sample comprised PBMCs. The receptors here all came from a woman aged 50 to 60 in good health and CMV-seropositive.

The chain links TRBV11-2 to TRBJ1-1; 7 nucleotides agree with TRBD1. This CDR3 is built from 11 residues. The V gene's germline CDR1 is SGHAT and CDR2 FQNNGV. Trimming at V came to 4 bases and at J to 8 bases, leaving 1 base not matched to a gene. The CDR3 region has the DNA TGTGCCAGCAGCTGGGGACAGGAAGCTTTCTTT. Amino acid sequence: CASSWGQEAFF.

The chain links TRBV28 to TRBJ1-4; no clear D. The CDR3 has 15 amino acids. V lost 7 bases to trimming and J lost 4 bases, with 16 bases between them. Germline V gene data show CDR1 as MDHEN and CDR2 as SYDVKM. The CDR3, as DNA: TGTGCCAGCACCCCCCTCGGGAGTGTTAATGAAAAACTGTTTTTT. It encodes CASTPLGSVNEKLFF.

CDR3 nucleotide sequence: TGTGCCAGCAGCTTTGGGGACAGGGAGACCCAGTACTTC. This encodes CASSFGDRETQYF. V and J are TRBV11-3 and TRBJ2-5, with 8 bases aligning to TRBD1. Germline V gene sequence: CDR1 SGHNT, CDR2 YENEEA. J was trimmed by 5 bases and V by 3 bases; bases with no gene match: 2. CDR3 length equals 13 residues.

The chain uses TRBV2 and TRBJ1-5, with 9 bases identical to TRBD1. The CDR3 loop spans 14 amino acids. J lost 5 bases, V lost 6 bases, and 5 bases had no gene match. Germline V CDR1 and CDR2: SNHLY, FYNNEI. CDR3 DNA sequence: TGTGCCAGCAGGGACAGGGGTATGGATCAGCCCCAGCATTTT. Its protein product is CASRDRGMDQPQHF.

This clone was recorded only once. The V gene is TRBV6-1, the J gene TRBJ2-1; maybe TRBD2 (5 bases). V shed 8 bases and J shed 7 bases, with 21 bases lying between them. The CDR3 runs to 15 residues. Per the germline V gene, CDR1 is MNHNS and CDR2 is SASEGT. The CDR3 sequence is CASSRTAESENEQFF. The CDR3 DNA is TGTGCCAGCTCCCGAACAGCGGAGTCAGAGAATGAGCAGTTCTTC.

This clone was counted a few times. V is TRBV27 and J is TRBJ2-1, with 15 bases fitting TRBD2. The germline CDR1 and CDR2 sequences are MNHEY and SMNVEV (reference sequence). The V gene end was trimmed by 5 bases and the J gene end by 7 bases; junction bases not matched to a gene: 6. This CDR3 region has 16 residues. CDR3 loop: CASSLMGTSGGNEQFF. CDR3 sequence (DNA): TGTGCCAGCAGTCTAATGGGGACTAGCGGGGGGAATGAGCAGTTCTTC.

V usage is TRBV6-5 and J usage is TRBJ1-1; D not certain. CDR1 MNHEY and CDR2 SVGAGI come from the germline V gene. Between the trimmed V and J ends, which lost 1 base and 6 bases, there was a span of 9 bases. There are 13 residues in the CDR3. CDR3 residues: CASSYLPGSEAFF. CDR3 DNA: TGTGCCAGCAGTTACTTACCCGGTTCTGAAGCTTTCTTT.

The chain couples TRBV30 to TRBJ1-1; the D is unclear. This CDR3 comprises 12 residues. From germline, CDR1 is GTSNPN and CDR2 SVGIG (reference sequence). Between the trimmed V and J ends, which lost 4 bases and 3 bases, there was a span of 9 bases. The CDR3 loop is CAWKLVYTEAFF. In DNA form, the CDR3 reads TGTGCCTGGAAATTAGTATACACTGAAGCTTTCTTT.

CDR3 protein: CASSFAGAHNTIYF. CDR3 DNA: TGTGCCAGCAGCTTCGCGGGGGCTCACAACACCATATATTTT. This rearrangement joins TRBV5-5 to TRBJ1-3, with TRBD1 as a possible D gene (6 bases). The CDR3 is 14 amino acids. Germline-derived CDR1 and CDR2 are SGHKS and YYEKEE (reference sequence). V was shortened by 2 bases and J by 7 bases, with 13 bases between the two germline ends.

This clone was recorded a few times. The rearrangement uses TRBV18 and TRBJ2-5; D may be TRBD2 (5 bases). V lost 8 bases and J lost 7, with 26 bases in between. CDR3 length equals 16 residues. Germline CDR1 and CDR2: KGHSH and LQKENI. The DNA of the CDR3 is TGTGCCAGCCAACCAGGAATGGAGCGGACCAAGAGGACCCAGTACTTC. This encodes CASQPGMERTKRTQYF.

The CDR3 protein is CASSGGIGSEAFF. The DNA of the CDR3 is TGTGCCAGCAGCGGAGGGATAGGTTCTGAAGCTTTCTTT. The V call is TRBV9, the J call TRBJ1-1; D gene ambiguous. Germline V lookup: CDR1 SGDLS, CDR2 YYNGEE. The V and J ends lost 3 bases and 6 bases respectively, with 12 bases between them. This CDR3 has 13 amino acids.

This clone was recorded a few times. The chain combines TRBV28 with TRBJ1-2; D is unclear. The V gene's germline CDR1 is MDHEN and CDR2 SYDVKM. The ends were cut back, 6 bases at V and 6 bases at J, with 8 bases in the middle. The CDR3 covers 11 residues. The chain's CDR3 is CASRAGDGYTF. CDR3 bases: TGTGCCAGCAGGGCCGGAGATGGCTACACCTTC.

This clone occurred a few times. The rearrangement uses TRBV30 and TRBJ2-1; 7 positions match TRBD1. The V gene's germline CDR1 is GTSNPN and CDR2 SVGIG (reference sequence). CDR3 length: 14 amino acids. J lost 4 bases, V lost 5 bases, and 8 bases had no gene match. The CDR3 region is CAWHETGKYNEQFF. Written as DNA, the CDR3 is TGTGCCTGGCACGAGACAGGGAAGTACAATGAGCAGTTCTTC.

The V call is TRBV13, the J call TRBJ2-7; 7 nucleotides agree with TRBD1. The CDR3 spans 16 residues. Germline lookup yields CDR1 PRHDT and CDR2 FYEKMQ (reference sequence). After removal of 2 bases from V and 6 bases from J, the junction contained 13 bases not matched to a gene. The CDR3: CASSLFSSGGSSEQYF. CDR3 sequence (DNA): TGTGCCAGCAGCTTATTCTCGTCAGGGGGAAGCTCCGAGCAGTACTTC.

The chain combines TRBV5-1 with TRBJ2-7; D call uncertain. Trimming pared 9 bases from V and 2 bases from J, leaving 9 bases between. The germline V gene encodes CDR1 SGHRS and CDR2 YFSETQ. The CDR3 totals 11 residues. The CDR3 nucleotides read TGCGCCAAGAGGTCGGCCTACGAGCAGTACTTC. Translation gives CAKRSAYEQYF.

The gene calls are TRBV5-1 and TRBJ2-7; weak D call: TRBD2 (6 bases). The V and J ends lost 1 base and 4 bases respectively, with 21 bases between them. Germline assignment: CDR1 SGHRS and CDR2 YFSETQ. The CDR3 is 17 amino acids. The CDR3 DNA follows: TGCGCCAGCAGCTTGTCCGGTCTAGGCGGGGAAGCGTACGAGCAGTACTTC. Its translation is CASSLSGLGGEAYEQYF.

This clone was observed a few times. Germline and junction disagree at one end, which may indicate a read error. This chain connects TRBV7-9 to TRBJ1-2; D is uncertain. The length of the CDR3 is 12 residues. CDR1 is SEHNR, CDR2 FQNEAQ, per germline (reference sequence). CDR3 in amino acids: CSSSLEAARATF. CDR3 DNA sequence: TGTTCCAGCAGCTTAGAAGCCGCGAGGGCCACCTTC.

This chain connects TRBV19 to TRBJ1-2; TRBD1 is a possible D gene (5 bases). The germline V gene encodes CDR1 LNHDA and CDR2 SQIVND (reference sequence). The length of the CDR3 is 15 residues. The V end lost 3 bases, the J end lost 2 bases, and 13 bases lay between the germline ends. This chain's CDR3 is CASSIDSLGNYGYTF. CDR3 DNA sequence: TGTGCCAGTAGTATTGACAGCTTGGGGAACTATGGCTACACCTTC.

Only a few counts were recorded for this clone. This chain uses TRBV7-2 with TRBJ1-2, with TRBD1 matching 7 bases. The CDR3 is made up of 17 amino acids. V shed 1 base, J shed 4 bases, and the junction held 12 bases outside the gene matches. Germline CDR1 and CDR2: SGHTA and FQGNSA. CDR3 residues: CASSLVGRQGLLYGYTF. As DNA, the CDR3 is TGTGCCAGCAGCTTAGTAGGGCGACAGGGCCTGCTCTATGGCTACACCTTC. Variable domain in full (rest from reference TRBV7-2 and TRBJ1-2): GAGVSQSPSNKVTEKGKDVELRCDPISGHTALYWYRQSLGQGLEFLIYFQGNSAPDKSGLPSDRFSAERTGGSVSTLTIQRTQQEDSAVYLCASSLVGRQGLLYGYTFGSGTRLTVV.

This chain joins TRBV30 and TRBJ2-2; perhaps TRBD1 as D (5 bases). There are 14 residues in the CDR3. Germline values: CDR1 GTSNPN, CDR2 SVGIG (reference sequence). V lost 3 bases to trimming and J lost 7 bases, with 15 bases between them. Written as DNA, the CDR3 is TGTGCCTGGAGGTGGGGCCAGGCTGGCGGGGAGCTGTTTTTT. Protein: CAWRWGQAGGELFF.

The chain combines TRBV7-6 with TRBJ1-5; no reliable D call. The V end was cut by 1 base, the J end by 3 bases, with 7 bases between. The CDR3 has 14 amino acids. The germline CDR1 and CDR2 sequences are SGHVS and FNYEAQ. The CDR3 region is CASSLEQNNQPQHF. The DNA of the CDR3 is TGTGCCAGCAGCTTAGAACAGAACAATCAGCCCCAGCATTTT. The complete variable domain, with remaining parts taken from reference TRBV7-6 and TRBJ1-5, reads GAGVSQSPRYKVTKRGQDVALRCDPISGHVSLYWYRQALGQGPEFLTYFNYEAQQDKSGLPNDRFSAERPEGSISTLTIQRTEQRDSAMYRCASSLEQNNQPQHFGDGTRLSIL.

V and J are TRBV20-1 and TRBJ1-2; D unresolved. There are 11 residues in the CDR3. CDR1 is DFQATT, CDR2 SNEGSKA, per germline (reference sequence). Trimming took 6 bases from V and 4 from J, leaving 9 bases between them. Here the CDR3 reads CSAGVLYGYTF. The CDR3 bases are TGCAGTGCCGGGGTTCTCTATGGCTACACCTTC.